This T cell receptor beta chain was observed in a study of shared clonotypes between healthy human individuals. The germline V gene encodes CDR1 SGDLS and CDR2 YYNGEE. The CDR3 has 13 residues. Unmatched junction bases numbered 2, after V lost 4 bases and J lost 2 bases. Data came from immunoSEQ multiplex PCR; TCRdb stores just in-frame clones and leaves some out. The table has about a million clones, around 77% seen once. About this clone: A much larger clone differs from this one at a single base, so this may be a read error.

Sequenced input: memory CD4+ T cells from PBMCs. Subset: CD45RA-negative fraction. This receptor was obtained from a man aged 18 to 30 in good health. Some clones in this sample may be carry-over from other donors' samples. The chain employs TRBV9 and TRBJ1-1, with 7 nucleotides matching TRBD1. The CDR3 nucleotides are TGTGCCAGCAGCCGGACAGGCAACACTGAAGCTTTCTTT. It encodes CASSRTGNTEAFF.